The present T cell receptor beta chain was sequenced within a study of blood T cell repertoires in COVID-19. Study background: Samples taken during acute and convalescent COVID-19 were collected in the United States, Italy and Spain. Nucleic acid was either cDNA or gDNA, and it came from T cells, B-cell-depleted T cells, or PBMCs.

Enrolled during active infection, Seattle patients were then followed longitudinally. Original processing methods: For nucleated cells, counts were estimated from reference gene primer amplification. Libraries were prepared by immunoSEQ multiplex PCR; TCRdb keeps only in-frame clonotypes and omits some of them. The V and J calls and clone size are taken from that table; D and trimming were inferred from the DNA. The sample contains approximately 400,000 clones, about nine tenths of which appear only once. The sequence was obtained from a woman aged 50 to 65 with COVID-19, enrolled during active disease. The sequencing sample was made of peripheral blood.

CDR3 coding DNA: TGCGCCAGCAGGAAGGTAGCGCTGGCTGAAGCTTTCTTT. This sequence encodes CASRKVALAEAFF. The chain employs TRBV4-1 and TRBJ1-1; no reliable D call. Germline V gene lookup returns CDR1 MGHRA and CDR2 YSYEKL. The CDR3 has 13 amino acids. Between the trimmed V and J ends, which lost 6 bases and 6 bases, there was a span of 14 bases.